This T cell receptor (beta chain) came from a study of T-cell memory formation after mild COVID-19. Study-wide context: TCR clustering was largely donor specific.

Trimming took off 4 bases at V and 0 bases at J, with 13 bases between the two ends. CDR3 length: 15 residues. Germline CDR1 reads SGHRS; CDR2 reads YFSETQ. Overall study findings and caveats: Still unconfirmed is whether the second-wave clones peaking on day 37 recognized SARS-CoV-2. Most CD4+ clones that shrank were in CM and EM, while CD8+ ones turned up in EMRA.

Concerning this clonotype: Antigen: not known.

MiXCR was run by TCRdb on the 5' RACE reads, yielding one entry per CDR3 protein. This sample has roughly 580,000 distinct CDR3 sequences, with more than 15% found just once. Source material: PBMCs or a T cell subset sorted from them (not recorded which). The origin of this receptor is an adult woman who had mild COVID-19 (a few samples of this study predate the infection). Cell type and time point are not known. The chain is built from TRBV5-1 and TRBJ1-1; a weak D match, TRBD1 (5 bases). In nucleotides, the CDR3 is TGCGCCAGCAGCGAGCGGCAGGGACTGAACACTGAAGCTTTCTTT. It translates to CASSERQGLNTEAFF. The full variable domain, in which reference TRBV5-1 and TRBJ1-1 provide the parts outside the CDR3, is KAGVTQTPRYLIKTRGQQVTLSCSPISGHRSVSWYQQTPGQGLQFLFEYFSETQRNKGNFPGRFSGRQFSNSRSEMNVSTLELGDSALYLCASSERQGLNTEAFFGQGTRLTVV.